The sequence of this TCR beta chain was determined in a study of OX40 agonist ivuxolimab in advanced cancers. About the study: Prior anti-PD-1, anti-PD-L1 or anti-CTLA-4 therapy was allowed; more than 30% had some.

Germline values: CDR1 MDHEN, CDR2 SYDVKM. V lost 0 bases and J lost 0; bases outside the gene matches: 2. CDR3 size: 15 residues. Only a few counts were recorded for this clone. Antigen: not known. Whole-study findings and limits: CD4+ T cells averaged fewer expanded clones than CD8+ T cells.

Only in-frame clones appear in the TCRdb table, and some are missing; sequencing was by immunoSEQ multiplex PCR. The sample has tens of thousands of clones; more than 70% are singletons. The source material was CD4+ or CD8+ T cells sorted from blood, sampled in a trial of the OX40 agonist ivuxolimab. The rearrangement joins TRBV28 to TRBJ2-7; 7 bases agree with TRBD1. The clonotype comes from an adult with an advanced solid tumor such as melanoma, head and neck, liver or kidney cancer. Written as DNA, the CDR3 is TGTGCCAGCAGTTTATGGCAGGGGGTCTCCTACGAGCAGTACTTC. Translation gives CASSLWQGVSYEQYF. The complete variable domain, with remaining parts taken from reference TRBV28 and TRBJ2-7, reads DVKVTQSSRYLVKRTGEKVFLECVQDMDHENMFWYRQDPGLGLRLIYFSYDVKMKEKGDIPEGYSVSREKKERFSLILESASTNQTSMYLCASSLWQGVSYEQYFGPGTRLTVT.